A single sample gave rise to the 6 T cell receptor beta chains below, sequenced in a study of T-cell memory formation after mild COVID-19. Using its own MiXCR run on the 5' RACE reads, TCRdb lists one record per CDR3 protein. This table holds roughly 310,000 distinct CDR3 sequences, about 15% found once. Specimen: PBMCs or a T cell subset sorted from them (not recorded which). The receptors originated from a man younger than 30 who had mild COVID-19 (a few samples of this study predate the infection). Cell type and time point are not known.

The rearrangement uses TRBV12-3 or TRBV12-4 and TRBJ1-1; 7 nucleotides agree with TRBD1. The CDR3 spans 17 residues. Trimming at V came to 6 bases and at J to 3 bases, leaving 16 bases not matched to a gene. The CDR3 DNA follows: TGTGCCAGCAGCCACGCCGGGACAGCGGGTCGGGACACTGAAGCTTTCTTT. Protein sequence: CASSHAGTAGRDTEAFF.

J is TRBJ2-6 and V is TRBV18; D is undetermined. From germline, CDR1 is KGHSH and CDR2 LQKENI. V was pared by 0 bases and J by 2 bases, with 5 bases between. There are 15 residues in the CDR3. CDR3 residues: CASSPPGPGANVLTF. In DNA, the CDR3 is TGTGCCAGCTCACCACCGGGCCCTGGGGCCAACGTCCTGACTTTC. The whole variable domain, filled in from reference TRBV18 and TRBJ2-6, reads NAGVMQNPRHLVRRRGQEARLRCSPMKGHSHVYWYRQLPEEGLKFMVYLQKENIIDESGMPKERFSAEFPKEGPSILRIQQVVRGDSAAYFCASSPPGPGANVLTFGAGSRLTVL.

V usage is TRBV7-2 and J usage is TRBJ2-1; D may be TRBD1 or TRBD2 (6 bases each). Germline V gene sequence: CDR1 SGHTA, CDR2 FQGNSA. CDR3 size: 16 residues. Trimming stripped 5 bases from V and 6 bases from J, with 20 bases between. CDR3 DNA sequence: TGTGCCAGCAGCGGGAGTGGAGGGGGGCGCGCCAATGAGCAGTTCTTC. It specifies CASSGSGGGRANEQFF.

This clonotype appeared a few times. This rearrangement joins TRBV18 to TRBJ2-7; 11 positions agree with TRBD2. CDR1 and CDR2 from the germline V gene are KGHSH and LQKENI. The CDR3 runs 14 residues. V shed 4 bases, J shed 5 bases, and the junction held 4 bases outside the gene matches. CDR3 DNA: TGTGCCAGCTCACATCTAGCGGGGGGCGACGAGCAGTACGTC. Translating it yields CASSHLAGGDEQYV.

The CDR3 region has the DNA TGCGCCAGCAGTGAATCGAGCTCGAATGAAAAACTGTTTTTT. Translated: CASSESSSNEKLFF. V and J are TRBV10-1 and TRBJ1-4; D is unresolved. Trimming removed 3 bases at V and 5 bases at J, with 10 bases between. The CDR3 has 14 residues. The germline V gene encodes CDR1 WNHNN and CDR2 SYGVQD (reference sequence).

The table lists this clonotype with many counts. V is TRBV7-9 and J is TRBJ1-1; no clear D gene. Trimming removed 6 bases at V and 3 bases at J, with 11 bases between. Germline values: CDR1 SEHNR, CDR2 FQNEAQ (reference sequence). CDR3 length: 13 residues. The CDR3 nucleotides read TGTGCCAGCAGGTTCGGTGCGGACACTGAAGCTTTCTTT. Protein sequence: CASRFGADTEAFF.